This section outlines one T cell receptor (beta chain) sequence together with its context. Given the absence of the conserved phenylalanine or tryptophan at the CDR3 end, a read error is likely. CD8+ and CD4+ T cells from blood underwent TCR beta sequencing. Reverse transcription used about 0.5 to 1 ug RNA and random hexamers. Via MiXCR, TCRdb re-called the immunoSEQ multiplex PCR reads, giving one row per CDR3 protein. The table lists about 76,000 distinct CDR3 sequences, more than 85% of them singletons. The data were obtained in a study of CD8 T cells in Susac syndrome. The sample comprised CD8+ T cells from PBMCs. The clonotype was recovered from a human donor with multiple sclerosis.

DNA for the CDR3: TGTGCCAGTAGTATGGGGAGCGGCAGGGCGGGCACCGGGGAGCTGTTTTCT. Translated, it gives CASSMGSGRAGTGELFS. V and J are TRBV19 and TRBJ2-2; D could derive from TRBD1 or TRBD2 (5 bases each). Germline CDR1 is LNHDA and CDR2 is SQIVND (reference sequence). V was pared by 3 bases and J by 4 bases, with 18 bases between. The CDR3 covers 17 residues.